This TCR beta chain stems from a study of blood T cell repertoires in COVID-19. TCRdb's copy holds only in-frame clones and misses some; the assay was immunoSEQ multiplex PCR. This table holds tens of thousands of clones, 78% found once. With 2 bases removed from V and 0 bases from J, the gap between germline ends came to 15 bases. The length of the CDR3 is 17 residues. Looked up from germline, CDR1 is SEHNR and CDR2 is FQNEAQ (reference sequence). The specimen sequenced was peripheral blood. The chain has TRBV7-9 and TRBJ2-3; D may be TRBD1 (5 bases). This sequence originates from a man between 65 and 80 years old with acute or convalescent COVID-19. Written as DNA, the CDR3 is TGTGCCAGCAGCTTACTCCAAATGACAGTTAGCACAGATACGCAGTATTTT. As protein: CASSLLQMTVSTDTQYF.